This TCR beta chain was observed in a study of T cell responses to AZD1222 COVID-19 vaccine. Points from the study as a whole: Unmutated variant regions are reportedly the target of nearly half of TCRs that are spike-specific. Clonal diversity was possibly underestimated, and the donors were mostly white British, with more females.

Trimming took 4 bases from V and 0 from J, leaving 8 bases between them. This CDR3 has 13 residues. Germline V gene sequence: CDR1 SQVTM, CDR2 ANQGSEA. As regards this clone: Antigen: not known.

Data came from immunoSEQ multiplex PCR; TCRdb stores just in-frame clones and leaves some out. This sample contains about 140,000 clones. Specimen: peripheral blood. The receptor's source is an adult in good health. V usage is TRBV29-1 and J usage is TRBJ2-3, with unresolved D. The CDR3 nucleotides are TGCAGCGTTGTCCTTGCTAGCACAGATACGCAGTATTTT. Residues: CSVVLASTDTQYF.